This TCR beta chain originates from a study of Graves' ophthalmopathy and Graves' hyperthyroidism. Study-level findings and limits: With a specificity of about 75% and a sensitivity of just under 71%, the model predicted ophthalmopathy progression. In blood, most expanded thyroid clonotypes above 0.001 frequency were also detected.

Germline V gives CDR1 MNHEY, CDR2 SVGEGT. This CDR3 region has 18 residues. V was clipped by 0 bases and J by 0 bases, with 17 bases between them. Investigators amplified TCR beta CDR3 regions from RNA transcripts. First-round RT-PCR used HTBI primers; second-round multiplex PCR followed. One entry per CDR3 protein results from TCRdb running MiXCR on the multiplex PCR reads. The sample contains approximately 500,000 distinct CDR3 sequences, approximately 15% of which appear only once. Many counts were recorded for this clonotype. The antigen is not known. This TCR came from a woman aged 25-40 years with Graves' ophthalmopathy. The rearrangement links TRBV6-2 or TRBV6-3 to TRBJ1-1, with D tentatively TRBD1 (5 bases). The sample consisted of blood. For the CDR3, the DNA is TGTGCCAGCAGTTACTCGAGGGGTTTTGTGATGATGAACACTGAAGCTTTCTTT. Translating gives CASSYSRGFVMMNTEAFF.